The clone carrying this TCR beta chain was counted a few times. No antigen is known for it. TCRdb reanalysed the 5' RACE reads using MiXCR and keeps one entry per CDR3 protein. The sample includes about 160,000 distinct CDR3 sequences, 18% of them seen just once. These data belong to a study of CD8 T cells in ankylosing spondylitis. The CDR3 runs to 13 residues. CDR1 is MNHEY, CDR2 SVGEGT, per germline. Trimming removed 0 bases from V and 9 bases from J, with 10 bases in between. Study results and caveats: Researchers report that disease-linked clones proved CD8+ and relatively rare in peripheral blood.

Sequencing was done on a sample of blood, either unsorted or a sorted T cell fraction (not recorded which). The receptor's source is a male donor with ankylosing spondylitis or in good health (not recorded which). This chain joins TRBV6-2 or TRBV6-3 and TRBJ2-3; TRBD2 might be the D (5 bases). The CDR3: CASSYSGGGTQYF. The DNA of the CDR3 is TGTGCCAGCAGTTACTCAGGAGGTGGCACGCAGTATTTT.